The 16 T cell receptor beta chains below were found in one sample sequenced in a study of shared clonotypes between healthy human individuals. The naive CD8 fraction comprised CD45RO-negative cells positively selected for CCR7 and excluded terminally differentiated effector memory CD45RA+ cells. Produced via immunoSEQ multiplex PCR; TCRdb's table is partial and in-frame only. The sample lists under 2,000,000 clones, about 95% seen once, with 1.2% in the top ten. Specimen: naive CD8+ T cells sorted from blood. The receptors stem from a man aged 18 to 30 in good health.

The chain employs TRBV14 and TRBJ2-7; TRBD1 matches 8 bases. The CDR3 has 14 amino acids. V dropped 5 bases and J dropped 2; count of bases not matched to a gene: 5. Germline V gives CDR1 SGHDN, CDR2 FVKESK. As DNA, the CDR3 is TGTGCCAGCAGCTACGGGACAGGCGCCTACGAGCAGTACTTC. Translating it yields CASSYGTGAYEQYF.

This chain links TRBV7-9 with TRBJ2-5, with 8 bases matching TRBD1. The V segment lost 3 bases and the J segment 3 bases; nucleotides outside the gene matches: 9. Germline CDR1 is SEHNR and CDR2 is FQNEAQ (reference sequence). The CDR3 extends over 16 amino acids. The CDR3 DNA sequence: TGTGCCAGCAGCTTCCTCCCGTGGACAGGGAAAGAGACCCAGTACTTC. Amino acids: CASSFLPWTGKETQYF.

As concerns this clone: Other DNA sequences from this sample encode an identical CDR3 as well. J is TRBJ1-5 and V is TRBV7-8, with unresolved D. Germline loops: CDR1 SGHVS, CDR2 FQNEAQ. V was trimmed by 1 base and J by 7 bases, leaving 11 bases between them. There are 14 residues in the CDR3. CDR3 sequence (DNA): TGTGCCAGCAGCTTAGGAGGGCTCGGACAGCCCCAGCATTTT. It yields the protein CASSLGGLGQPQHF. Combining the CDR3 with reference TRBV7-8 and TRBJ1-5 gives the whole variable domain GAGVSQSPRYKVAKRGQDVALRCDPISGHVSLFWYQQALGQGPEFLTYFQNEAQLDKSGLPSDRFFAERPEGSVSTLKIQRTQQEDSAVYLCASSLGGLGQPQHFGDGTRLSIL.

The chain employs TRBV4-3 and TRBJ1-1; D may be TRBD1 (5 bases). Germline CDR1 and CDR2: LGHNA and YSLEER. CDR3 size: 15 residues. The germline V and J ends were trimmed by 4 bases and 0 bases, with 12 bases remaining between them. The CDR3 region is CASSPLGGLNTEAFF. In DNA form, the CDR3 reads TGCGCCAGCAGCCCTCTGGGGGGGTTGAACACTGAAGCTTTCTTT.

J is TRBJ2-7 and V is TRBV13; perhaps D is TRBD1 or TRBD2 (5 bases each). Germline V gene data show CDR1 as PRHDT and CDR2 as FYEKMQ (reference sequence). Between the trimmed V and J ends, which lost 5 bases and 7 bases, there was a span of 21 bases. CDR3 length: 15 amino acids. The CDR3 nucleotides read TGTGCCAGCAGCATGACCGGGACGTCGAATGAGGAGCAGTACTTC. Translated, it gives CASSMTGTSNEEQYF.

Here the CDR3 reads CASSLKGVPYGYTF. DNA for the CDR3: TGTGCCAGCAGTTTAAAAGGCGTCCCCTATGGCTACACCTTC. The chain couples TRBV27 to TRBJ1-2; D is ambiguous. Trimming shortened V by 2 bases and J by 4 bases, and 11 bases separated the two germline ends. From germline, CDR1 is MNHEY and CDR2 SMNVEV (reference sequence). This CDR3 has 14 residues.

The CDR3: CASSSSNGGRSDNEQFF. The CDR3 DNA reads TGTGCCAGCAGCTCCAGTAACGGGGGGCGGTCGGACAATGAGCAGTTCTTC. The chain links TRBV7-9 to TRBJ2-1, with D tentatively TRBD2 (7 bases). Trimming took 4 bases from V and 5 from J, leaving 21 bases between them. Per the germline V gene, CDR1 is SEHNR and CDR2 is FQNEAQ (reference sequence). The CDR3 consists of 17 residues.

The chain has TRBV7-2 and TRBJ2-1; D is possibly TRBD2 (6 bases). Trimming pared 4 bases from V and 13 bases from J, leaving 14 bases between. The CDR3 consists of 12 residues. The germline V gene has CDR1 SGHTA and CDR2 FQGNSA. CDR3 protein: CASSSTSFSQFF. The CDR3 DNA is TGTGCCAGCAGCTCCACTAGCTTTTCACAGTTCTTC.

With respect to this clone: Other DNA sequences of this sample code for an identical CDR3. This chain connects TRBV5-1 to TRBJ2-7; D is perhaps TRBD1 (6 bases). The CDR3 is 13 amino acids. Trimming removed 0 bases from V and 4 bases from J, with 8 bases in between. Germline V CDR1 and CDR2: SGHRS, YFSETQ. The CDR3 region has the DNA TGCGCCAGCAGCTTGGGACAGGAATACGAGCAGTACTTC. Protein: CASSLGQEYEQYF.

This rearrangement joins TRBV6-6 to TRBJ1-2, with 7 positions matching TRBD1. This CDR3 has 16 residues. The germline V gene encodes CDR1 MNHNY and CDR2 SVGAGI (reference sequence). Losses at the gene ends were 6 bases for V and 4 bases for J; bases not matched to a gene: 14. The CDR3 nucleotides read TGTGCCAGCAGCCCCAGGGACAGCGTATTTGTCTATGGCTACACCTTC. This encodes CASSPRDSVFVYGYTF.

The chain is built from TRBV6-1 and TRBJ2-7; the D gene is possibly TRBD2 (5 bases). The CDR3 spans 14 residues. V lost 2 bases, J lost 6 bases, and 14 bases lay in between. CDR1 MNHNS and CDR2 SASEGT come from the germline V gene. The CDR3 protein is CASSELRLATEQYF. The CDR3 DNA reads TGTGCCAGCAGTGAACTGCGGCTAGCCACCGAGCAGTACTTC.

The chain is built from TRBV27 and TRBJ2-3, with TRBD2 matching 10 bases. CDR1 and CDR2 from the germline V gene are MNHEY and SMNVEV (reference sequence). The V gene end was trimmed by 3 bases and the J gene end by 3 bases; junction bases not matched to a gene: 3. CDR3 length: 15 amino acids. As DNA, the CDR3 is TGTGCCAGCAGTTTCGCTAGCGGGGGAACAGATACGCAGTATTTT. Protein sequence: CASSFASGGTDTQYF.

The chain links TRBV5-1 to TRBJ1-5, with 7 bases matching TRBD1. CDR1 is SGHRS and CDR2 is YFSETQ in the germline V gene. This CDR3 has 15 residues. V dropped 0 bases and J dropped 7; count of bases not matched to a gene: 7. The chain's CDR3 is CASSLGTGDRQPQHF. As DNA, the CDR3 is TGCGCCAGCAGCTTGGGAACAGGGGATAGGCAGCCCCAGCATTTT.

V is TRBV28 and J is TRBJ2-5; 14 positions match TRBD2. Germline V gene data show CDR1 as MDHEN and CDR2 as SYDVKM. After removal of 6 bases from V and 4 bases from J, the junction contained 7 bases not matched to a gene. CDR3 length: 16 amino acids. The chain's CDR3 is CASSPGLAGVRETQYF. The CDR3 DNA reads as TGTGCCAGCAGCCCGGGACTAGCGGGGGTCCGAGAGACCCAGTACTTC.

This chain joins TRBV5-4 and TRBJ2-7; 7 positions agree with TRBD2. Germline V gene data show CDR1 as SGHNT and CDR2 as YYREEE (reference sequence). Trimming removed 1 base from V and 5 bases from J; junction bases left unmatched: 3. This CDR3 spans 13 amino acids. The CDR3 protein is CASSLTSAHEQYF. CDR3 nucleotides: TGTGCCAGCAGCTTGACTAGCGCCCACGAGCAGTACTTC.

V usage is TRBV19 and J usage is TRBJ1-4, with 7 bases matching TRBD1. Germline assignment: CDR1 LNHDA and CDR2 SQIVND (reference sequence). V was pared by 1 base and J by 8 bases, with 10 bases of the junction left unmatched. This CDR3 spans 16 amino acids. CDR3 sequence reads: CASSIGYEGAGEKLFF. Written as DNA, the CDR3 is TGTGCCAGTAGTATAGGATACGAGGGGGCCGGCGAAAAACTGTTTTTT.